This T cell receptor beta chain was sequenced during a study of cytomegalovirus exposure and HLA in healthy donors. Turning to this clone: The antigen remains undetermined.

The CDR3 is 13 residues long. From germline, CDR1 is SGHAT and CDR2 FQNNGV. Deletions cut 5 bases from V and 2 bases from J, with 9 bases between. The method was immunoSEQ multiplex PCR; TCRdb's version includes in-frame clones alone and lacks a portion of them. The sample contains around 130,000 clones, 88% of which appear only once. Findings of the study overall: Three chains linked to CMV were shown in vitro to be specific for CMV antigens. Among TCR beta chains, those listed as cytomegalovirus-associated numbered approximately 150. Most observed TCR sequences were rare, whereas some public TCRs were detected in many donors.

Sequenced: PBMCs. The V and J genes are TRBV11-2 and TRBJ2-5; D perhaps matches TRBD2 (5 bases). This receptor was identified in a man aged 30 to 45 in good health and CMV-seronegative. CDR3 in DNA: TGTGCCAGCAGCACGGGGTTACAAGAGACCCAGTACTTC. It encodes CASSTGLQETQYF.